This TCR beta chain was sequenced in a study of blood T cell repertoires in COVID-19. Clones were read by immunoSEQ multiplex PCR, and TCRdb kept only the in-frame ones, dropping some. This sample has approximately 65,000 clones, with 80% to 90% found just once. CDR1 and CDR2 from the germline V gene are SQVTM and ANQGSEA. This CDR3 spans 13 amino acids. Trimming pared 7 bases from V and 1 base from J, leaving 12 bases between. Specimen: peripheral blood. The chain carries TRBV29-1 and TRBJ2-3; D is perhaps TRBD1 (6 bases). This TCR came from a man older than 75 with acute or convalescent COVID-19. CDR3 protein: CSAEQGGTDTQYF. CDR3 bases: TGCAGCGCCGAACAGGGAGGCACAGATACGCAGTATTTT.